This entry lists 27 T cell receptor beta chains sequenced from one sample in a study of post-analysis software for immune sequencing data. General observations from the study: With TRBV5-6, TRBV5-1 and TRBV20-1 included, about five TRBV segments were more frequent in patients than in controls.

Sequencing libraries made from TCR beta cDNA carried unique molecular identifiers. MiXCR, applied by TCRdb to the PCR reads, yields one record per CDR3 protein. The sample consists of 450,000 or so distinct CDR3 sequences, under 55% of them appearing once. These receptors lack a known antigen. Sequencing was performed on blood. The receptors stem from a girl aged 5 to 17 with multiple sclerosis.

This clonotype was observed a few times. The chain recombines TRBV28 with TRBJ1-2, with D hard to call. V lost 3 bases, J lost 4 bases, and 9 bases lay in between. The CDR3 sequence is 13 residues long. CDR1 is MDHEN and CDR2 is SYDVKM in the germline V gene. CDR3 sequence (DNA): TGTGCCAGCAGTTTCACCAGGACCTATGGCTACACCTTC. Amino acid sequence: CASSFTRTYGYTF.

The rearrangement joins TRBV7-3 to TRBJ2-4; 8 bases map to TRBD2. Per the germline V gene, CDR1 is SGHTA and CDR2 is FQGTGA. V was pared by 3 bases and J by 13 bases, with 17 bases of the junction left unmatched. This CDR3 is built from 16 residues. CDR3 nucleotide sequence: TGTGCCAGCAGCTTGGGGACTAGTTCCTACTACAATGAGCAGTACTTC. Its protein is CASSLGTSSYYNEQYF.

This clonotype showed up just a few times. The rearrangement joins TRBV4-2 to TRBJ2-7, with 7 bases aligning to TRBD2. J was trimmed by 0 bases and V by 3 bases; bases with no gene match: 8. CDR1 is LGHNA, CDR2 YNFKEQ, per germline. This CDR3 region has 16 residues. CDR3 residues: CASSQDAGTNSYEQYF. In DNA form, the CDR3 reads TGTGCCAGCAGCCAGGATGCCGGGACTAACTCCTACGAGCAGTACTTC.

This chain uses TRBV6-6 with TRBJ2-1; 10 bases agree with TRBD2. Germline CDR1 reads MNHNY; CDR2 reads SVGAGI (reference sequence). The CDR3 runs 16 residues. The V segment lost 5 bases and the J segment 1 base; nucleotides outside the gene matches: 5. The DNA of the CDR3 is TGTGCCAGCAGTACCGGACTAGCGGCATCCTACAATGAGCAGTTCTTC. Translation gives CASSTGLAASYNEQFF.

The rearrangement joins TRBV5-1 to TRBJ2-7; a weak D match, TRBD1 (6 bases). Trimming removed 0 bases from V and 6 bases from J, with 10 bases in between. Germline values: CDR1 SGHRS, CDR2 YFSETQ. The CDR3 runs 13 residues. The CDR3 nucleotides are TGCGCCAGCAGCTTGGCCAGGGGTGCCGAGCAGTACTTC. Protein: CASSLARGAEQYF.

This chain links TRBV3-1 with TRBJ2-3, with TRBD2 identical over 8 bases. The CDR3 sequence is 16 residues long. Unmatched junction bases numbered 8, after V lost 3 bases and J lost 3 bases. Looked up from germline, CDR1 is LGHDT and CDR2 is YNNKEL (reference sequence). CDR3 sequence reads: CASSQTLAAVTDTQYF. The CDR3 bases are TGTGCCAGCAGCCAGACACTAGCGGCGGTGACAGATACGCAGTATTTT.

This sequence joins TRBV12-3 or TRBV12-4 and TRBJ2-1, with TRBD2 as a possible D gene (6 bases). The CDR3 loop spans 17 amino acids. Trimming shortened V by 6 bases and J by 0 bases, and 18 bases separated the two germline ends. The chain's CDR3 is CASSRPGLLSSYNEQFF. CDR3 coding DNA: TGTGCCAGCAGCCGTCCGGGACTTTTGAGCTCCTACAATGAGCAGTTCTTC.

The CDR3 DNA follows: TGTGCCAGCAGCGTAGTCGGAGGAACCAGCGAGCAGTACTTC. Protein sequence: CASSVVGGTSEQYF. The rearrangement links TRBV9 to TRBJ2-5; tentative D call: TRBD2 (5 bases). The J call may be in error: the DNA end matches TRBJ2-7 better. Germline V gene lookup returns CDR1 SGDLS and CDR2 YYNGEE. The CDR3 extends over 14 amino acids.

CDR3 region: CASGVVGVDSYEQYF. For the CDR3, the DNA is TGTGCCAGCGGAGTGGTGGGGGTGGACTCCTACGAGCAGTACTTC. The genes are TRBV7-2 and TRBJ2-7; D is tentatively TRBD1 or TRBD2 (5 bases each). Germline V gene lookup returns CDR1 SGHTA and CDR2 FQGNSA. Trimming removed 8 bases from V and 0 bases from J, with 17 bases in between. This CDR3 spans 15 amino acids.

This clonotype has a handful of counts. The chain recombines TRBV12-3 or TRBV12-4 with TRBJ2-5; D remains unclear. This CDR3 has 12 amino acids. V was clipped by 3 bases and J by 6 bases, with 8 bases between them. The CDR3 spells CASSFSRKTQYF. The CDR3 region has the DNA TGTGCCAGCAGTTTTTCCCGGAAGACCCAGTACTTC.

This clonotype was seen a few times. V usage is TRBV19 and J usage is TRBJ2-3, with a weak D call TRBD2 (7 bases). The V end was cut by 5 bases, the J end by 4 bases, with 19 bases between. CDR1 LNHDA and CDR2 SQIVND come from the germline V gene (reference sequence). This CDR3 spans 16 amino acids. The CDR3: CASSDGGGGPPDTQYF. The CDR3 bases are TGTGCCAGTAGTGACGGAGGGGGAGGGCCCCCAGATACGCAGTATTTT.

This chain connects TRBV9 to TRBJ2-5; D gene uncertain. V was trimmed by 7 bases and J by 11 bases, leaving 21 bases between them. The CDR3 is 13 residues long. Germline loops: CDR1 SGDLS, CDR2 YYNGEE. CDR3 nucleotide sequence: TGTGCCAGCCGCCCCCCGTATTACAATGAGCAGTACTTC. As protein: CASRPPYYNEQYF. The whole variable domain, remainder taken from reference TRBV9 and TRBJ2-5, is DSGVTQTPKHLITATGQRVTLRCSPRSGDLSVYWYQQSLDQGLQFLIQYYNGEERAKGNILERFSAQQFPDLHSELNLSSLELGDSALYFCASRPPYYNEQYFGPGTRLLVL.

This clonotype appeared a single time. The chain links TRBV28 to TRBJ2-7, with 11 bases matching TRBD2. The CDR3 consists of 19 residues. V shed 2 bases and J 5 bases; nucleotides not matched to a gene: 17. Germline CDR1 and CDR2: MDHEN and SYDVKM. The CDR3 loop is CASSLRVLAGGPVLDEQYF. The CDR3 bases are TGTGCCAGCAGTTTAAGGGTTTTAGCGGGAGGGCCGGTTCTGGACGAGCAGTACTTC.

The rearrangement links TRBV5-1 to TRBJ2-5; the match to TRBD1 covers 9 bases. V was pared by 3 bases and J by 4 bases, with 7 bases of the junction left unmatched. Germline V gene sequence: CDR1 SGHRS, CDR2 YFSETQ. This CDR3 contains 15 residues. The CDR3 DNA sequence: TGCGCCAGCAGCTACGGACAGGGGAGGGGAGAGACCCAGTACTTC. Protein: CASSYGQGRGETQYF. Using reference TRBV5-1 and TRBJ2-5 for the parts outside the CDR3, the full variable domain is KAGVTQTPRYLIKTRGQQVTLSCSPISGHRSVSWYQQTPGQGLQFLFEYFSETQRNKGNFPGRFSGRQFSNSRSEMNVSTLELGDSALYLCASSYGQGRGETQYFGPGTRLLVL.

On this clonotype itself: A much larger clone lies a single base off, so this may be a read error. J is TRBJ1-5 and V is TRBV12-3 or TRBV12-4, with D hard to call. The CDR3 runs to 12 residues. V shed 3 bases and J shed 3 bases, with 3 bases lying between them. The CDR3 region has the DNA TGTGCCAGCAGTTTGACCAATCAGCCCCAGCATTTT. Its translation: CASSLTNQPQHF.

The chain carries TRBV29-1 and TRBJ1-2; no clear D. Germline-derived CDR1 and CDR2 are SQVTM and ANQGSEA. V dropped 6 bases and J dropped 1 base, with 9 bases sitting between them. The CDR3 sequence is 12 residues long. The CDR3: CSVQTDNYGYTF. Written as DNA, the CDR3 is TGCAGCGTCCAGACGGATAACTATGGCTACACCTTC. The full variable domain, in which reference TRBV29-1 and TRBJ1-2 provide the parts outside the CDR3, is SAVISQKPSRDICQRGTSLTIQCQVDSQVTMMFWYRQQPGQSLTLIATANQGSEATYESGFVIDKFPISRPNLTFSTLTVSNMSPEDSSIYLCSVQTDNYGYTFGSGTRLTVV.

This chain connects TRBV7-9 to TRBJ2-5; D unresolved. Germline V lookup: CDR1 SEHNR, CDR2 FQNEAQ (reference sequence). The CDR3 loop spans 14 amino acids. V lost 4 bases to trimming and J lost 2 bases, with 11 bases between them. The CDR3 region is CASSSHLNQETQYF. DNA for the CDR3: TGTGCCAGCAGCTCTCACTTAAATCAAGAGACCCAGTACTTC.

The table lists this clonotype with a few counts. The rearrangement joins TRBV4-1 to TRBJ2-5; 9 bases agree with TRBD1. CDR3 length equals 15 residues. Germline CDR1 reads MGHRA; CDR2 reads YSYEKL. V dropped 1 base and J dropped 1; count of bases not matched to a gene: 1. CDR3 bases: TGCGCCAGCAGCCAAGGGGACAGGGCCCAAGAGACCCAGTACTTC. Residues: CASSQGDRAQETQYF.

V gene TRBV24-1 combines with J gene TRBJ2-5; 7 bases are a match to TRBD1. V shed 4 bases and J 2 bases; nucleotides not matched to a gene: 12. CDR1 KGHDR and CDR2 SFDVKD come from the germline V gene. The CDR3 totals 17 residues. The CDR3 nucleotides are TGTGCCACCAGTGACCCAAGACAGGGAATACCGCAAGAGACCCAGTACTTC. Translating gives CATSDPRQGIPQETQYF.

The chain's CDR3 is CASSSTGVMNTEAFF. The CDR3 DNA is TGTGCCAGCAGTTCCACAGGGGTTATGAACACTGAAGCTTTCTTT. V usage is TRBV6-6 and J usage is TRBJ1-1, with 7 bases fitting TRBD1. Germline V gene lookup returns CDR1 MNHNY and CDR2 SVGAGI (reference sequence). With 4 bases clipped from V and 0 bases from J, the junction kept 5 bases outside the gene matches. The CDR3 sequence is 15 residues long.

DNA of the CDR3: TGTGCCAGCAGCTTAGGGGAGATTGTCGGGCAAGAGACCCAGTACTTC. Translated, it gives CASSLGEIVGQETQYF. The V call is TRBV7-2, the J call TRBJ2-5; TRBD2 might be the D (5 bases). The V end lost 1 base, the J end lost 2 bases, and 14 bases lay between the germline ends. Per the germline V gene, CDR1 is SGHTA and CDR2 is FQGNSA. The CDR3 is 16 residues long.

Only a few counts were recorded for this clonotype. V and J are TRBV28 and TRBJ2-7, with 7 bases aligning to TRBD1. The DNA end is more similar to TRBJ2-4, so the J call may be wrong. Germline V gene lookup returns CDR1 MDHEN and CDR2 SYDVKM. There are 15 residues in the CDR3. The CDR3 here is CASSTARGYRGIQYF. The DNA of the CDR3 is TGTGCCAGCAGTACAGCCAGGGGGTATAGGGGCATTCAGTACTTC.

This clonotype occurred a few times. The chain carries TRBV28 and TRBJ1-2, with 7 bases aligning to TRBD1. With V trimmed by 6 bases and J by 4 bases, 8 bases remained unmatched. This CDR3 has 14 residues. The germline V gene encodes CDR1 MDHEN and CDR2 SYDVKM. The CDR3: CASSRGTEGYGYTF. The CDR3 DNA reads as TGTGCCAGCAGCAGGGGGACGGAGGGCTATGGCTACACCTTC.

V and J are TRBV27 and TRBJ2-5; TRBD1 matches at 8 bases. Losses at the gene ends were 2 bases for V and 11 bases for J; bases not matched to a gene: 19. Germline CDR1 reads MNHEY; CDR2 reads SMNVEV (reference sequence). The CDR3 covers 17 residues. CDR3 in DNA: TGTGCCAGCAGTTTACCCCTGGGGACAGGAAACTACAATGAGCAGTACTTC. It yields the protein CASSLPLGTGNYNEQYF.

The V and J genes are TRBV4-2 and TRBJ2-5; 7 nucleotides match TRBD1. The J segment lost 5 bases and the V segment lost 0 bases, leaving 6 bases of the junction unmatched. Germline V lookup: CDR1 LGHNA, CDR2 YNFKEQ. The CDR3 runs to 15 residues. The CDR3 region is CASSQDRRGRETQYF. The CDR3 DNA reads TGTGCCAGCAGCCAAGATAGAAGGGGGCGGGAGACCCAGTACTTC.

This chain joins TRBV15 and TRBJ2-4, with 7 bases identical to TRBD1. CDR1 LNHNV and CDR2 YYDKDF come from the germline V gene (reference sequence). The CDR3 consists of 14 residues. The V and J ends lost 5 bases and 13 bases, in that order; junction bases with no gene match: 14. CDR3 region: CATSDPTGNRKQYF. In DNA, the CDR3 is TGTGCCACCAGCGATCCGACAGGGAACCGCAAGCAGTACTTC.

This clonotype was recorded at least ten times. This rearrangement joins TRBV20-1 to TRBJ2-3; 7 bases are a match to TRBD1. Germline-derived CDR1 and CDR2 are DFQATT and SNEGSKA (reference sequence). Losses at the gene ends were 5 bases for V and 2 bases for J; bases not matched to a gene: 4. The CDR3 runs 13 residues. The CDR3 DNA reads as TGCAGTGCTCGGACAGGTCCCACAGATACGCAGTATTTT. It is translated as CSARTGPTDTQYF.